This TCR beta chain is from a study of T cells in tuberculosis. Turning to the study itself: In South Africa, adults with active tuberculosis were compared with IGRA-negative and latently infected IGRA-positive adolescents.

The time point is: new active TB diagnosis, blood taken before or within 7 days of starting treatment. The table came from immunoSEQ multiplex PCR; TCRdb's copy has only in-frame clones and leaves some out. The profile shows some 30,000 clones, about 90% of them singletons. Source: PBMCs, taken at tuberculosis diagnosis. The TCR comes from an adult with tuberculosis.

CDR3 amino acids: CASSEDRVDPEAFF. The CDR3 DNA reads as TGTGCCAGTAGTGAAGACAGGGTAGATCCTGAAGCTTTCTTT. This rearrangement joins TRBV19 to TRBJ1-1; 7 positions agree with TRBD1. The germline CDR1 and CDR2 sequences are LNHDA and SQIVND (reference sequence). The CDR3 spans 14 residues. Trimming cost V 5 bases and J 6 bases; bases outside gene matches: 9.